This TCR beta chain is drawn from a study of T cells in localized non-small cell lung cancer. General study points: Uninvolved nearby lung showed the greatest T cell clonality, exceeding that found in tumor. Among blood samples, higher T cell density accompanied longer overall survival.

V was shortened by 0 bases and J by 5 bases, with 7 bases between the two germline ends. This CDR3 has 14 residues. Germline CDR1 reads MNHEY; CDR2 reads SVGAGI. On this clone: What it binds is not known.

Here immunoSEQ multiplex PCR was the method, and the copy in TCRdb shows in-frame clones only, minus some. This sample has approximately 89,000 clones; over 60% occur once, and the top ten carry about a fifth. This material consisted of PBMCs, taken before any cancer treatment. The chain links TRBV6-5 to TRBJ1-4; D gene unclear. The clonotype was recovered from a man aged 40 to 70 with stage II squamous cell lung carcinoma. The CDR3, as DNA: TGTGCCAGCAGTTACTCCCCGACAAATGAAAAACTGTTTTTT. This codes for CASSYSPTNEKLFF.